Listed below are T cell receptor beta chains from one sample, sequenced in a study of shared clonotypes between healthy human individuals. Sequencing was performed with immunoSEQ multiplex PCR; in TCRdb, only in-frame clones are kept and a portion is missing. The sample has approximately 810,000 clones; approximately 92% are singletons. The sequencing sample was made of naive CD8+ T cells sorted from blood. Receptors originate from a man aged 30 to 39 in good health. Both conserved end residues are part of each CDR3. D genes are given only for firm matches. Expanded clones are given a class, and other clones once, few, many or no size at all.

d_call j_call clone_size v_call cdr3_aa cdr3_nt
- TRBJ2-7 - TRBV10-3 CAISESDRGLSYEQYF TGTGCCATCAGTGAGTCTGACAGGGGACTATCCTACGAGCAGTACTTC
TRBD1 TRBJ1-5 - TRBV19 CASSPAAGTDFKQPQHF TGTGCCAGTAGTCCAGCCGCCGGGACAGACTTTAAACAGCCCCAGCATTTT
- TRBJ2-2 - TRBV6-1 CASSDFRGRAGELFF TGTGCCAGCAGTGACTTTAGGGGGAGGGCCGGGGAGCTGTTTTTT
TRBD1 TRBJ2-7 - TRBV13 CASSTTWTGGLEQYF TGTGCCAGCAGCACTACATGGACAGGGGGTCTCGAGCAGTACTTC
- TRBJ2-1 - TRBV4-1 CASSQVDGSNEQFF TGCGCCAGCAGCCAAGTAGATGGGAGTAATGAGCAGTTCTTC
TRBD2 TRBJ2-7 - TRBV2 CASLAGVSYEQYF TGTGCCAGCTTAGCGGGAGTTTCCTACGAGCAGTACTTC
- TRBJ2-6 - TRBV5-6 CASSLVGGGLSGANVLTF TGTGCCAGCAGCTTGGTAGGAGGAGGCCTCTCTGGGGCCAACGTCCTGACTTTC
TRBD2 TRBJ2-1 - TRBV6-1 CASSGTSGYNEQFF TGTGCCAGCTCCGGGACTAGCGGTTACAATGAGCAGTTCTTC
TRBD2 TRBJ2-5 - TRBV7-2 CASSLVRGGQETQYF TGTGCCAGCAGCTTAGTGCGGGGGGGTCAAGAGACCCAGTACTTC
TRBD1 TRBJ1-1 - TRBV7-9 CASRDRPNTEAFF TGTGCCAGCAGGGACAGGCCGAACACTGAAGCTTTCTTT
- TRBJ2-1 - TRBV2 CASSVGPGQKNNEQFF TGTGCCAGCAGTGTTGGACCGGGACAAAAAAACAATGAGCAGTTCTTC
TRBD1 TRBJ1-3 - TRBV28 CATRGRSLNTIYF TGTGCCACAAGGGGGCGTTCTTTGAACACCATATATTTT
- TRBJ2-3 - TRBV27 CAVWGKDTQYF TGTGCCGTATGGGGGAAAGATACGCAGTATTTT
- TRBJ2-5 few TRBV9 CASSVGALLETQYF TGTGCCAGCAGCGTAGGGGCTTTGCTGGAGACCCAGTACTTC
TRBD2 TRBJ2-4 - TRBV7-9 CASSPGTSWSSKNIQYF TGTGCCAGCAGCCCTGGGACTAGTTGGTCGTCCAAAAACATTCAGTACTTC
TRBD1 TRBJ1-5 - TRBV5-5 CASPWMGDSPIRTNQPQHF TGTGCCAGCCCCTGGATGGGGGACAGCCCGATTCGGACCAATCAGCCCCAGCATTTT
- TRBJ2-5 - TRBV11-2 CASSLEASVQETQYF TGTGCCAGCAGCTTAGAGGCTAGCGTACAAGAGACCCAGTACTTC
- TRBJ2-5 - TRBV28 CASSPWTDRQETQYF TGTGCCAGCAGTCCCTGGACCGACAGACAAGAGACCCAGTACTTC
- TRBJ1-1 - TRBV13 CASSFLPLEAFF TGTGCCAGCAGCTTTTTACCGCTTGAAGCTTTCTTT
TRBD1 TRBJ2-1 - TRBV7-6 CASSGGTGESGRSSNEQFF TGTGCCAGCAGCGGAGGGACAGGGGAAAGCGGGAGATCTAGCAATGAGCAGTTCTTC
TRBD1 TRBJ2-1 - TRBV25-1 CASREGRDRLYNEQFF TGTGCCAGCAGGGAAGGCCGGGACAGGCTATACAATGAGCAGTTCTTC
- TRBJ1-5 - TRBV18 CASSLGDSNQPQHF TGTGCCAGCTCACTAGGGGATAGCAATCAGCCCCAGCATTTT
- TRBJ2-2 - TRBV2 CASSEVSSGTGELFF TGTGCCAGCAGTGAAGTTTCGAGCGGGACCGGGGAGCTGTTTTTT
- TRBJ1-5 - TRBV15 CATSSMGDNQPQHF TGTGCCACCAGCAGTATGGGGGACAATCAGCCCCAGCATTTT
- TRBJ2-7 - TRBV6-5 CASSYPGIPHF TGTGCCAGCAGTTACCCCGGCATCCCTCACTTC
- TRBJ2-7 - TRBV6-5 CASSYSGPGYEQYF TGTGCCAGCAGTTACTCGGGACCTGGCTACGAGCAGTACTTC
- TRBJ2-2 - TRBV6-5 CASSRGTANTGELFF TGTGCCAGCAGTCGCGGGACAGCGAACACCGGGGAGCTGTTTTTT
TRBD2 TRBJ2-1 - TRBV11-2 CASSLGTSGTNEQFF TGTGCCAGCAGCTTAGGGACTAGCGGGACTAATGAGCAGTTCTTC
- TRBJ2-5 - TRBV7-8 CASSPSGGETQYF TGTGCCAGCAGCCCGAGCGGAGGCGAGACCCAGTACTTC
TRBD2 TRBJ2-7 - TRBV28 CASFTGTSGSPTYEQYF TGTGCCAGCTTTACCGGGACTAGCGGGAGTCCTACCTACGAGCAGTACTTC
- TRBJ2-1 - TRBV6-5 CASGLEGVVHEQFF TGTGCCAGCGGATTAGAAGGGGTGGTGCATGAGCAGTTCTTC
- TRBJ1-5 - TRBV19 CASSTQDRGDQPQHF TGTGCCAGTAGTACCCAAGACAGAGGGGATCAGCCCCAGCATTTT
- TRBJ2-1 - TRBV20-1 CSTEDEQFF TGCAGCACGGAGGATGAGCAGTTCTTC
- TRBJ2-7 - TRBV7-9 CASSSRRTGGEDEQYF TGTGCCAGCAGCTCGCGCCGAACAGGGGGGGAGGACGAGCAGTACTTC
- TRBJ2-1 - TRBV7-9 CASSPPNTNEQFF TGTGCCAGCAGCCCCCCGAATACTAATGAGCAGTTCTTC
- TRBJ2-1 - TRBV9 CASSVDTGYNEQFF TGTGCCAGCAGCGTAGATACAGGATACAATGAGCAGTTCTTC
TRBD2 TRBJ2-1 - TRBV27 CASSLLAGGSYNEQFF TGTGCCAGCAGTTTACTAGCGGGAGGATCCTACAATGAGCAGTTCTTC
TRBD2 TRBJ2-7 - TRBV27 CASSLAGGKWIDEQYF TGTGCCAGCAGTTTAGCGGGAGGGAAGTGGATTGACGAGCAGTACTTC
- TRBJ1-1 - TRBV5-6 CASSAYDLGMLGNTEAFF TGTGCCAGCTCCGCTTATGATCTTGGAATGCTGGGGAACACTGAAGCTTTCTTT
TRBD2 TRBJ2-1 - TRBV7-9 CASSLTIAGNFSYNEQFF TGTGCCAGCAGCTTAACGATAGCGGGTAATTTTTCCTACAATGAGCAGTTCTTC
- TRBJ2-3 - TRBV5-1 CASSGGLGTDTQYF TGCGCCAGCAGCGGAGGGCTCGGCACAGATACGCAGTATTTT
TRBD1 TRBJ1-4 - TRBV5-1 CASSLGDRGNEKLFF TGCGCCAGCAGCTTGGGGGACAGGGGAAATGAAAAACTGTTTTTT
- TRBJ2-7 - TRBV7-6 CASSSTETHEQYF TGTGCCAGCAGCTCGACCGAGACCCACGAGCAGTACTTC
TRBD1 TRBJ2-7 - TRBV19 CASSPSTGGYEQYF TGTGCCAGTAGTCCCTCGACAGGGGGCTACGAGCAGTACTTC
- TRBJ1-2 - TRBV4-1 CASSQDLGDYYGYTF TGCGCCAGCAGCCAAGACTTGGGGGACTACTATGGCTACACCTTC
- TRBJ2-5 - TRBV9 CASSGGIKDPPETQYF TGTGCCAGCAGCGGGGGAATCAAAGACCCTCCAGAGACCCAGTACTTC
- TRBJ2-3 - TRBV7-9 CASRPVNTGPWDTQYF TGTGCCAGCAGACCCGTTAATACAGGGCCCTGGGATACGCAGTATTTT
- TRBJ2-5 once TRBV5-8 CASSLGESRQETQYF TGTGCCAGCAGCCTCGGAGAGAGCCGCCAAGAGACCCAGTACTTC
- TRBJ2-7 - TRBV14 CASGAGTYEQYF TGTGCCAGCGGCGCAGGGACCTACGAGCAGTACTTC
- TRBJ1-5 - TRBV4-1 CASSQEGVIQPQHF TGCGCCAGCAGCCAAGAAGGAGTTATTCAGCCCCAGCATTTT
- TRBJ2-7 - TRBV5-6 CASSSPMRRYEQYF TGTGCCAGCAGCTCTCCAATGCGGCGCTACGAGCAGTACTTC
- TRBJ2-7 - TRBV27 CASSRTVFDEQYF TGTGCCAGCAGCAGGACAGTGTTCGACGAGCAGTACTTC
- TRBJ1-2 - TRBV11-2 CASLGGAQNYGYTF TGTGCCAGCCTCGGGGGGGCGCAGAACTATGGCTACACCTTC
TRBD2 TRBJ2-7 - TRBV5-1 CASSFSLAETYEQYF TGCGCCAGCAGCTTTTCACTAGCGGAAACCTACGAGCAGTACTTC
- TRBJ2-1 - TRBV6-6 CASFSGTDYNEQFF TGTGCCAGTTTTTCCGGGACGGATTACAATGAGCAGTTCTTC